The T cell receptor beta chain under discussion was sequenced for a study of T-cell reconstitution after alpha-beta-depleted transplantation in children (dated by TCRdb to 2016 to 2017). Context from the whole study: Using TCR repertoire profiling, the study quantitatively followed how T-cell immune reconstitution unfolded in children after TCRalphabeta/CD19-depleted allogeneic hematopoietic cell transplantation.

Findings and caveats that apply to the study as a whole: In some patients, the high TCRbeta diversity seen at day 60 was put down to recipient T cells and intrathymic progenitors that had survived conditioning. The frequencies of hyperexpanded clones fell over the following months, and after one year, T-cell counts and TCRbeta diversity were mostly attributed to newly produced T cells. About two months after transplant, the apparently early recovery of alphabetaT-cell counts reportedly depended on just several hundred clones that had expanded rapidly and came from non-depleted graft cells.

Library preparation used PCR. Data came from an Illumina HiSeq 2500. To normalize quantification of the TCRbeta repertoire, the TCR libraries were built with molecular barcoding that relied on unique molecular identifiers. In TCRdb, the public reads were trimmed at Q25 with fastp and aligned with MiXCR, with productive beta chains retained. Each CDR3 protein appears once, grouped with its most common genes and DNA. Here the sample has hundreds of thousands of distinct CDR3 sequences; about 11% occur a single time. The ten top clones hold over 25% of the sample. The sample's treatment or condition label is to be understood as: allogeneic hematopoietic cell transplantation with graft depleted of TCRalphabeta T cells and CD19 B cells. The children who served as transplant recipients had been given grafts of TCRalphabeta/CD19-depleted allogeneic hematopoietic cells. Ten or more counts support this clonotype. Its specific antigen is unknown. No much larger clonotype is one base removed from it; base qualities were not supplied.

This specimen was PBMCs, taken before TCRalphabeta/CD19-depleted stem cell transplant. The origin of this receptor is a child under two years old with acute myeloid leukemia, due to receive a stem cell transplant.

The DNA is as follows: TGCAGTGCGGTCACAGGAAATCAGCCCCAGCATTTT. This is translated as CSAVTGNQPQHF. The V gene is TRBV20-1 and the J gene is TRBJ1-5; a tentative D match to TRBD1 spans 5 bases. V and J lose 6 bases and 4 bases, and a span of 10 bases separates them. CDR1 and CDR2 are read off the germline V gene (reference sequence) as DFQATT and SNEGSKA. Measured from the cysteine to the phenylalanine, the CDR3 is 12 residues long. Left in the record is the CDR3 DNA by itself, 36 bases read in frame from the first base.